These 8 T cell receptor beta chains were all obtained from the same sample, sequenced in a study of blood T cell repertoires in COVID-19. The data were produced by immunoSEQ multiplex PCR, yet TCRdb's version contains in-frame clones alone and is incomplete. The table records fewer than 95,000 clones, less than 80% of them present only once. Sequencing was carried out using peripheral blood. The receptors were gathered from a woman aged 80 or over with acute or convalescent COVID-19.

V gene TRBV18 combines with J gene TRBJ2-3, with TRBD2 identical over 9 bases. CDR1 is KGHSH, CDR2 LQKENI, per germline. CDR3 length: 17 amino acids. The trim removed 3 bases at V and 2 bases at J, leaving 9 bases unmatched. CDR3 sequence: CASSPLGSGGSTDTQYF. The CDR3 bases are TGTGCCAGCTCACCCCTAGGTAGCGGGGGTTCCACAGATACGCAGTATTTT.

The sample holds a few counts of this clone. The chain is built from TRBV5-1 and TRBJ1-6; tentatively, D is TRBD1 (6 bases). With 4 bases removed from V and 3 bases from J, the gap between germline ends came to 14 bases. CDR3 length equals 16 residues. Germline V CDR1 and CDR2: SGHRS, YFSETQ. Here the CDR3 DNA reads TGCGCCAGCAGCCCACAGGGTTTAGGCTATAATTCACCCCTCCACTTT. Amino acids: CASSPQGLGYNSPLHF. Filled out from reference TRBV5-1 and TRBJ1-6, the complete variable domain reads KAGVTQTPRYLIKTRGQQVTLSCSPISGHRSVSWYQQTPGQGLQFLFEYFSETQRNKGNFPGRFSGRQFSNSRSEMNVSTLELGDSALYLCASSPQGLGYNSPLHFGNGTRLTVT.

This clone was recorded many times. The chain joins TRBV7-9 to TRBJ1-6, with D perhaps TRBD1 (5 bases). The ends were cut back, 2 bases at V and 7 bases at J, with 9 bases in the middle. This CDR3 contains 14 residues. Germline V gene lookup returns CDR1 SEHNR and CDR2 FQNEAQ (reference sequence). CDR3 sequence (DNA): TGTGCCAGCAGCTTACAACAGGCAAATTCACCCCTCCACTTT. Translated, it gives CASSLQQANSPLHF.

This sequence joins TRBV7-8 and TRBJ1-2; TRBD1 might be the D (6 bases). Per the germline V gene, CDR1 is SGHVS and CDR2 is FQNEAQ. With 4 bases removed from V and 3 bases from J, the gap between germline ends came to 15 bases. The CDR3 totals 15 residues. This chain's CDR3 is CASSSSGGGDYGYTF. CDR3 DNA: TGTGCCAGCAGCTCGTCGGGCGGGGGCGACTATGGCTACACCTTC.

The CDR3 sequence is CASSPGVGNYGYTF. Here the CDR3 DNA reads TGTGCCAGCAGCCCAGGGGTTGGGAACTATGGCTACACCTTC. This chain connects TRBV5-5 to TRBJ1-2; maybe TRBD1 (6 bases). This CDR3 is built from 14 residues. Per the germline V gene, CDR1 is SGHKS and CDR2 is YYEKEE (reference sequence). The V and J ends lost 4 bases and 2 bases respectively, with 12 bases between them.

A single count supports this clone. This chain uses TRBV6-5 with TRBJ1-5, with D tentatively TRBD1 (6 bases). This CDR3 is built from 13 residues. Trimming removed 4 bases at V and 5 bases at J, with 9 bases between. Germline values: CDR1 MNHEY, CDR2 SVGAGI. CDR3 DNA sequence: TGTGCCAGCAGTTTCAGGGGCCATCAGCCCCAGCATTTT. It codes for CASSFRGHQPQHF.

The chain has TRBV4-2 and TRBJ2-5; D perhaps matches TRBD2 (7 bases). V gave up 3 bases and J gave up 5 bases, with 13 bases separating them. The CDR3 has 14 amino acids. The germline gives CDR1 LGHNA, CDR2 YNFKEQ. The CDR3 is CASSQKGGAETQYF. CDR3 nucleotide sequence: TGTGCCAGCAGCCAGAAAGGGGGGGCGGAGACCCAGTACTTC.

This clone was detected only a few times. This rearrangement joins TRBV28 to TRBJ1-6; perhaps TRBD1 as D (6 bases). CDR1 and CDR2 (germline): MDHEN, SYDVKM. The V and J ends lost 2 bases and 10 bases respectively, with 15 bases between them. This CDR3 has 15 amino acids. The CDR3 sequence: CASSLIGGHGSPLHF. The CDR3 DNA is TGTGCCAGCAGTTTAATTGGGGGACATGGATCACCCCTCCACTTT. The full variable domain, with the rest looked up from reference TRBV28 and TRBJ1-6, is DVKVTQSSRYLVKRTGEKVFLECVQDMDHENMFWYRQDPGLGLRLIYFSYDVKMKEKGDIPEGYSVSREKKERFSLILESASTNQTSMYLCASSLIGGHGSPLHFGNGTRLTVT.